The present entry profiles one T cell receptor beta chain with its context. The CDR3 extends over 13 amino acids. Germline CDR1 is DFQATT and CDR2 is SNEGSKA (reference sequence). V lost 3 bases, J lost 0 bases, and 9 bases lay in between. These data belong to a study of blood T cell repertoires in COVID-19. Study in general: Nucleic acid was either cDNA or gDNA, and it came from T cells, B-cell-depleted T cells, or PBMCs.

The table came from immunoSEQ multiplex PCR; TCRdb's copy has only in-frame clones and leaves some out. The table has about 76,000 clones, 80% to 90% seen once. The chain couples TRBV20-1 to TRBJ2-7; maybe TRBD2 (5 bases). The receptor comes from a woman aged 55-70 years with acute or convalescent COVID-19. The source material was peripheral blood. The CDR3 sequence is CSASRESSYEQYF. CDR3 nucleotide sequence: TGCAGTGCTAGTAGGGAGTCCTCCTACGAGCAGTACTTC.